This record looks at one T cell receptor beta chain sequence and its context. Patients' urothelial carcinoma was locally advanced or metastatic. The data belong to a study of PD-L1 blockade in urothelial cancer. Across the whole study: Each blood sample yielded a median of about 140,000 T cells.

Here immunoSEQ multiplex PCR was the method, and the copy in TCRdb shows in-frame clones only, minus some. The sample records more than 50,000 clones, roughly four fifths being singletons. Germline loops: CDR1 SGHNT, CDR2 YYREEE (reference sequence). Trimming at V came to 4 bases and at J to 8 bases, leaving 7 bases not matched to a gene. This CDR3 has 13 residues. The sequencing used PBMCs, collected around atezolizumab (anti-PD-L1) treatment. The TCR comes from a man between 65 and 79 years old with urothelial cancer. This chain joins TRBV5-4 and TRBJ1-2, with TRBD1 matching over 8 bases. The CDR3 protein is CASSPRTGFGYTF. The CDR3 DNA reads TGTGCCAGCAGCCCAAGGACAGGGTTCGGCTACACCTTC.